The 8 T cell receptor beta chains listed next were all sequenced from one sample in a study of siplizumab effects on memory and regulatory T cells. Assay: immunoSEQ multiplex PCR; the TCRdb copy retains only in-frame clones and omits some. The table records around 100,000 clones, more than 90% of them present only once. The specimen sequenced was CD4+ T cells sorted from blood. The receptors shown here come from a human donor in good health.

The chain is built from TRBV28 and TRBJ1-6; TRBD1 is a possible D gene (5 bases). V gave up 2 bases and J gave up 10 bases, with 18 bases separating them. CDR3 length equals 16 residues. Germline lookup yields CDR1 MDHEN and CDR2 SYDVKM. CDR3 amino acids: CASSLIPGGRESPLHF. The CDR3 coding sequence is TGTGCCAGCAGTTTAATACCCGGGGGGAGGGAGTCACCCCTCCACTTT.

This clone was detected only a few times. The rearrangement joins TRBV2 to TRBJ1-2, with 10 bases matching TRBD1. The V segment lost 3 bases and the J segment 4 bases; nucleotides outside the gene matches: 2. CDR3 size: 14 residues. Looked up from germline, CDR1 is SNHLY and CDR2 is FYNNEI. The CDR3 region is CASSEGQGPYGYTF. The DNA of the CDR3 is TGTGCCAGCAGTGAGGGACAGGGGCCCTATGGCTACACCTTC.

This chain links TRBV5-1 with TRBJ1-5; D remains ambiguous. Germline loops: CDR1 SGHRS, CDR2 YFSETQ. Trimming took 0 bases from V and 4 from J, leaving 8 bases between them. The CDR3 totals 14 residues. CDR3 in DNA: TGCGCCAGCAGCTTGGGCCAGGTTAATCAGCCCCAGCATTTT. Its protein product is CASSLGQVNQPQHF.

This chain uses TRBV19 with TRBJ1-6; no reliable D call. Germline values: CDR1 LNHDA, CDR2 SQIVND (reference sequence). V lost 11 bases to trimming and J lost 4 bases, with 15 bases between them. The CDR3 covers 14 residues. DNA of the CDR3: TGTGCCGGGCGACCGGACCTTTATAATTCACCCCTCCACTTT. This gives the protein CAGRPDLYNSPLHF.

The chain has TRBV30 and TRBJ2-6; D not certain. CDR1 is GTSNPN, CDR2 SVGIG, per germline (reference sequence). The CDR3 consists of 17 residues. Trimming stripped 0 bases from V and 3 bases from J, with 15 bases between. The CDR3 DNA sequence: TGTGCCTGGAGTGTTGTACTGCTTTTGAGTGGGGCCAACGTCCTGACTTTC. Translating it yields CAWSVVLLLSGANVLTF.

The genes are TRBV11-2 and TRBJ1-1, with TRBD1 identical over 9 bases. The CDR3 contains 14 residues. Germline CDR1 and CDR2: SGHAT and FQNNGV. The V gene end was trimmed by 5 bases and the J gene end by 4 bases; junction bases not matched to a gene: 5. CDR3 sequence (DNA): TGTGCCAGCAGCGGTACAGGGGGCATCACTGAAGCTTTCTTT. It codes for CASSGTGGITEAFF.

This chain connects TRBV6-1 to TRBJ1-2, with D possibly TRBD1 on 5 matching bases. Germline V gene lookup returns CDR1 MNHNS and CDR2 SASEGT. This CDR3 is built from 13 residues. V dropped 3 bases and J dropped 8 bases, with 13 bases sitting between them. In nucleotides, the CDR3 is TGTGCCAGCAGTGATTGGGGCTTCGGAGGCTACACCTTC. This encodes CASSDWGFGGYTF.

The rearrangement joins TRBV4-1 to TRBJ1-2, with TRBD1 matching over 8 bases. The CDR3 has 16 residues. The V gene's germline CDR1 is MGHRA and CDR2 YSYEKL. The V segment lost 8 bases and the J segment 5 bases; nucleotides outside the gene matches: 16. The CDR3 bases are TGCGCCAGCTCGCAGCGGGGACAGGCCGATCTTTATGGCTACACCTTC. Translation: CASSQRGQADLYGYTF.